Sequencing of this TCR beta chain was carried out in a study of cytomegalovirus exposure and HLA in healthy donors. A note on this clone: Antigen: not known.

Findings and limits, study-wide: A missense DCLRE1C variant was associated with V- and J-gene trimming of TCR beta chains in a later analysis, and an independent cohort replicated the association. DRB1 showed the most TCR associations and HLA-C the fewest in a later analysis, as rates varied by HLA locus. Immune exposure information available was restricted to CMV serostatus.

There are 15 residues in the CDR3. Germline CDR1 is SQVTM and CDR2 is ANQGSEA. The junction had 12 bases not matched to a gene; V was cut back by 7 bases and J by 5 bases. PCR primers comprised 60 Vbeta and 13 Jbeta primers. The protocol was immunoSEQ multiplex PCR, while the TCRdb copy is restricted to in-frame clones and leaves out a portion. The sample includes 150,000 to 200,000 clones, roughly 80% seen only once; the top ten take around 11%. The material sequenced was PBMCs. V is TRBV29-1 and J is TRBJ2-1; 9 bases are shared with TRBD2. The receptor's source is a man younger than 35 in good health and CMV-seropositive. The CDR3 region is CSALRPSGTNNEQFF. The CDR3, as DNA: TGCAGCGCCCTCCGTCCTAGCGGGACTAACAATGAGCAGTTCTTC.